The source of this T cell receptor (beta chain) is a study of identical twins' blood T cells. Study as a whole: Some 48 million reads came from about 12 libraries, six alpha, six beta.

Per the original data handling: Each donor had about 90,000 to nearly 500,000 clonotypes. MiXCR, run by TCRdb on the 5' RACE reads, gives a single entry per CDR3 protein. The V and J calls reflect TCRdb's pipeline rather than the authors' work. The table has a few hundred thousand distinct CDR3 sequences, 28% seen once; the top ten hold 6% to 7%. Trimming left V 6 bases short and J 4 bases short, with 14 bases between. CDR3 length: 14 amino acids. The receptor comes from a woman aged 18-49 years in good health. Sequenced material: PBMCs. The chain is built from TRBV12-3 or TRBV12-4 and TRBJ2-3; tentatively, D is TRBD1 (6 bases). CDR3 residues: CASRETGTSDTQYF. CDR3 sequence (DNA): TGTGCCAGCAGGGAAACAGGGACCTCAGATACGCAGTATTTT.